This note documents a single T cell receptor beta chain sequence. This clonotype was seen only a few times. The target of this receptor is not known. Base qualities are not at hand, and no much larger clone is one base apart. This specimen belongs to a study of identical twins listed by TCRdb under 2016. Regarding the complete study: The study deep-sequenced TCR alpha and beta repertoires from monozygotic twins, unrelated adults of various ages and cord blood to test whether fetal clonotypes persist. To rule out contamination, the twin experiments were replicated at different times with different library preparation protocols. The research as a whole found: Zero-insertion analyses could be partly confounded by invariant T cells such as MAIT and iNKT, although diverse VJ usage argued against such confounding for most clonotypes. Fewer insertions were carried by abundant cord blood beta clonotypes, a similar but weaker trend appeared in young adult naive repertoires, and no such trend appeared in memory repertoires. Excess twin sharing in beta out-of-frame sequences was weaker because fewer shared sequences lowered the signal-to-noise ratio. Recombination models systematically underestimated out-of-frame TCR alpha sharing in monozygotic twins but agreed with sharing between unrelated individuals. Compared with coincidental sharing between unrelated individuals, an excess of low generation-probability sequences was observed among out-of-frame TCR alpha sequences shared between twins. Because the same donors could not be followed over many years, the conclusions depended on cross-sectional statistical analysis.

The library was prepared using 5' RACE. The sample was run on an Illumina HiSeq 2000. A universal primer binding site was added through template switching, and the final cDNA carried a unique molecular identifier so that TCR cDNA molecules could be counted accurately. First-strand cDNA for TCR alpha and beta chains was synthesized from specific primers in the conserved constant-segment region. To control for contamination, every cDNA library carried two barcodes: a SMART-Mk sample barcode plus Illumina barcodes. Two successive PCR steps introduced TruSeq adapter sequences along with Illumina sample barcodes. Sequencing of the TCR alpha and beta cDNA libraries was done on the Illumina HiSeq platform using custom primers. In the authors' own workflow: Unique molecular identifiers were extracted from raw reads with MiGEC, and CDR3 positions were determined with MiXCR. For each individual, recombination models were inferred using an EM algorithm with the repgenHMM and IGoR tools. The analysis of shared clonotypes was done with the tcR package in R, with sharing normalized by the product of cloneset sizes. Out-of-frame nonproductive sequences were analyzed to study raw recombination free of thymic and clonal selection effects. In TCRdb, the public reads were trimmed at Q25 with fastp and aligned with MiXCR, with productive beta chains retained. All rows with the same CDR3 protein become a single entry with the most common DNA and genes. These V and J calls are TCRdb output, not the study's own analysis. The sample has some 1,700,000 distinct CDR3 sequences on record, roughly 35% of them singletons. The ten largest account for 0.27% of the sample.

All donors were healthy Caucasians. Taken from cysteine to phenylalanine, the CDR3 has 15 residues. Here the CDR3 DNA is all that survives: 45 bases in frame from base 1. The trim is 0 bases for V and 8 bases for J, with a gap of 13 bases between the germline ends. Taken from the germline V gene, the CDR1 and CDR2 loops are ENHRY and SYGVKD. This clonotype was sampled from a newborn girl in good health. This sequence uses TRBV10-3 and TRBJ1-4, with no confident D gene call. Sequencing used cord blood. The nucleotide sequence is TGTGCCATCAGTGAGTCGGGGAGGACGGAAGAAAAACTGTTTTTT. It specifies CAISESGRTEEKLFF.